Listed below are T cell receptor beta chains from one sample, sequenced in a study of cytomegalovirus exposure and HLA in healthy donors. Only in-frame clones appear in the TCRdb table, and some are missing; sequencing was by immunoSEQ multiplex PCR. The sample has about 130,000 clones, more than 75% seen once. Sequences were obtained from PBMCs. These receptors came from a woman aged 50 to 60 in good health and CMV-seropositive. CDR3s include the opening cysteine and the closing phenylalanine or tryptophan. Each record gives: V gene, J gene, D gene, clone size, CDR3 DNA, CDR3 protein. A D gene is named only where the DNA matches it firmly. Rows may omit the clone size; those that give it use once, few, many or a size class.

TRBV5-1	TRBJ2-2	TRBD2	few	TGCGCCAGCAGCTTGGGAAGCGGGGGGCACTTCGGCGGGGAGCTGTTTTTT	CASSLGSGGHFGGELFF
TRBV19	TRBJ2-1	TRBD2	-	TGTGCCAGTAGTATAGTCCCTAGCGGGAGTGATGGTGAGCAGTTCTTC	CASSIVPSGSDGEQFF
TRBV30	TRBJ2-5	TRBD1	-	TGTGCCTGGGGGACAGGGGGTGGAGAGACCCAGTACTTC	CAWGTGGGETQYF
TRBV27	TRBJ2-1	TRBD1	-	TGTGCCAGCAGTTGGGACAGCTACAATGAGCAGTTCTTC	CASSWDSYNEQFF
TRBV7-2	TRBJ2-7	-	-	TGTGCCAGCAGCTTAGCCAATCAGGTGGGCGAGCAGTACTTC	CASSLANQVGEQYF
TRBV5-1	TRBJ2-2	-	-	TGCGCCAGCAGCTTGGTGGGGGGATACACCGGGGAGCTGTTTTTT	CASSLVGGYTGELFF
TRBV12-5	TRBJ2-7	-	-	TGTGCTAGTGGTCCCCCTGGGGCGCGCCGTTTCGAGCAGTACTTC	CASGPPGARRFEQYF
TRBV6-5	TRBJ1-3	-	-	TGTGCCAGCAGCCTGCTCCCCGGGAATCGGGCCATATATTTT	CASSLLPGNRAIYF
TRBV27	TRBJ1-5	TRBD1	-	TGTGCCAGCAGTTCGACAGGGGGGTATCAGCCCCAGCATTTT	CASSSTGGYQPQHF
TRBV14	TRBJ2-5	TRBD2	-	TGTGCCAGCAGCCAAGATTTGCGGGGGGGCCGGGAGACCCAGTACTTC	CASSQDLRGGRETQYF
TRBV28	TRBJ1-4	-	-	TGTGCCAGCAGTTTAAGGGTGGGAGGTGAAAAACTGTTTTTT	CASSLRVGGEKLFF
TRBV7-2	TRBJ1-3	-	-	TGTGCCAGCAGCAGAGGGGGGGGGCCCTGGGGCAAAGGAAACACCATATATTTT	CASSRGGGPWGKGNTIYF
TRBV7-8	TRBJ2-5	TRBD1	once	TGTGCCAGCAGCCTGAGGACAGGACAAGAGACCCAGTACTTC	CASSLRTGQETQYF
TRBV5-1	TRBJ1-4	-	-	TGCGCCAGCAGCTTGGGACAGACTAATGAAAAACTGTTTTTT	CASSLGQTNEKLFF
TRBV5-5	TRBJ2-7	TRBD1	once	TGTGCCAGCAGTCGTGGACAGGGGATCACCTACGAGCAGTACTTC	CASSRGQGITYEQYF
TRBV2	TRBJ1-4	-	-	TGTGCCAGCAGCCCTACAGCTGCAACTAATGAAAAACTGTTTTTT	CASSPTAATNEKLFF
TRBV27	TRBJ1-1	-	-	TGTGCCAGCAGTTTACAGGGAGGAAGCACTGAAGCTTTCTTT	CASSLQGGSTEAFF
TRBV19	TRBJ2-7	-	-	TGTGCCAGTAGTATATCGGAGACCTCGTACGAGCAGTACTTC	CASSISETSYEQYF
TRBV2	TRBJ1-2	-	-	TGTGCCAGCAGTGCCTTGGGGGCCAGAGGAACCTTC	CASSALGARGTF
TRBV28	TRBJ1-1	-	-	TGTGCCAGCAGTTTATTAGTCGGGTGGGGGGGCGGTTCGTACACTGAAGCTTTCTTT	CASSLLVGWGGGSYTEAFF
TRBV18	TRBJ1-1	-	-	TGTGCCAGCTCACCAGGCGGGAGGATGAACACTGAAGCTTTCTTT	CASSPGGRMNTEAFF
TRBV15	TRBJ2-7	-	-	TGTGCCACCAGCAGAGATGTGGTGAAACAGGGAAAGAGGAGCGAGCAGTACTTC	CATSRDVVKQGKRSEQYF